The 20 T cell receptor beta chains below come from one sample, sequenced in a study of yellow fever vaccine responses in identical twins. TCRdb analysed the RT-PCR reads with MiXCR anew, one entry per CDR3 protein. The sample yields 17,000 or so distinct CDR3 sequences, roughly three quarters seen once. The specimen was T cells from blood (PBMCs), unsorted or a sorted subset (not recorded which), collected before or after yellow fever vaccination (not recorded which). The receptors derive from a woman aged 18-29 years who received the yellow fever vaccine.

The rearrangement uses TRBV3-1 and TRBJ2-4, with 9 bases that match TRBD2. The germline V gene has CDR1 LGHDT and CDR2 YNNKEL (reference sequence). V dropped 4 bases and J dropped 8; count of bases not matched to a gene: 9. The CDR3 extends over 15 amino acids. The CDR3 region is CASSPTELAGYIQYF. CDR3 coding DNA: TGTGCCAGCAGCCCCACCGAACTAGCGGGTTACATTCAGTACTTC.

CDR3 coding DNA: TGTGCCAGCAGTGATTTTTTCTATGGCTACACCTTC. It codes for CASSDFFYGYTF. The rearrangement links TRBV2 to TRBJ1-2; D is unclear. The CDR3 spans 12 residues. Germline V gene sequence: CDR1 SNHLY, CDR2 FYNNEI. Trimming removed 3 bases at V and 4 bases at J, with 6 bases between.

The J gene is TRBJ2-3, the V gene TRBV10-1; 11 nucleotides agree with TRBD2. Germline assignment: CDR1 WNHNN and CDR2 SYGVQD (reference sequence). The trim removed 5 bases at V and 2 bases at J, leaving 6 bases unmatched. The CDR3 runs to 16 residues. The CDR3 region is CASSRASGGSTDTQYF. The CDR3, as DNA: TGCGCCAGCAGTCGGGCTAGCGGGGGGTCCACAGATACGCAGTATTTT.

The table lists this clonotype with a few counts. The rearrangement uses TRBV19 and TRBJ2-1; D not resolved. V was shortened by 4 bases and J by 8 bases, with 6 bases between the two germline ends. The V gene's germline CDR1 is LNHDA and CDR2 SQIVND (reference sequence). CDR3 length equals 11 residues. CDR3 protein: CASSSIYEQFF. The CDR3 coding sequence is TGTGCCAGTAGTAGCATCTATGAGCAGTTCTTC.

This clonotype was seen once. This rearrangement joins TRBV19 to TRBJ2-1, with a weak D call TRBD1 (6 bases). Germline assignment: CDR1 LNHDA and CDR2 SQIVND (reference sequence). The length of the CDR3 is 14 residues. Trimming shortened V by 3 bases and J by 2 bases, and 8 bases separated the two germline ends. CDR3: CASSIRGTYNEQFF. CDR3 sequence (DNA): TGTGCCAGTAGTATCAGGGGAACCTACAATGAGCAGTTCTTC.

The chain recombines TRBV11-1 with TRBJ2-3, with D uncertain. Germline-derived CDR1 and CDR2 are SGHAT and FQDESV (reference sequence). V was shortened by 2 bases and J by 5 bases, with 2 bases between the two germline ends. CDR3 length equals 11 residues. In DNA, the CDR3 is TGTGCCAGCAGCTTATTAGATACGCAGTATTTT. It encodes CASSLLDTQYF.

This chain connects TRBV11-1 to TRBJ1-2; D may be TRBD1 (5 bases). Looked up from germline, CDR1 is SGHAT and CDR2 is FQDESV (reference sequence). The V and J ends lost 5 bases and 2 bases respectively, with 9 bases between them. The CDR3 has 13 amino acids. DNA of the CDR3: TGTGCCAGCAGCCTCAGGGAGAACTATGGCTACACCTTC. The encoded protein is CASSLRENYGYTF.

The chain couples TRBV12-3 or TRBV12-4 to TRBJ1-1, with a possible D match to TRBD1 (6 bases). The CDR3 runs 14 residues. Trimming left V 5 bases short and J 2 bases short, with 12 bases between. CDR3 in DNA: TGTGCCAGCAGTAACCCGACAGGTAACACTGAAGCTTTCTTT. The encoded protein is CASSNPTGNTEAFF.

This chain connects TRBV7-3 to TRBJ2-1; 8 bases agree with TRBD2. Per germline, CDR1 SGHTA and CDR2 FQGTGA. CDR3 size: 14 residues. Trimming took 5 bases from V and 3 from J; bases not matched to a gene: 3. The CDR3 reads CASSPLAGYNEQFF. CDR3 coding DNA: TGTGCCAGCAGCCCCCTAGCGGGCTACAATGAGCAGTTCTTC.

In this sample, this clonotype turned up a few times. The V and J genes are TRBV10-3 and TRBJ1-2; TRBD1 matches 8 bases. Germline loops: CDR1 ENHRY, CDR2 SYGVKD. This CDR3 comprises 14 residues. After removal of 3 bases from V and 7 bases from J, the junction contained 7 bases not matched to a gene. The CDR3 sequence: CAISDQGATAGYTF. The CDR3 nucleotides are TGTGCCATCAGTGATCAGGGGGCAACAGCTGGCTACACCTTC.

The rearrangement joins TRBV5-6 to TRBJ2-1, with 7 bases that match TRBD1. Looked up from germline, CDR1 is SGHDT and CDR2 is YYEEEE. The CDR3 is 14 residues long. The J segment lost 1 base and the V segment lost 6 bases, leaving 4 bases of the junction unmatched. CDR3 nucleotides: TGTGCCAGCAACAGGGACAGTTCCTACAATGAGCAGTTCTTC. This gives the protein CASNRDSSYNEQFF.

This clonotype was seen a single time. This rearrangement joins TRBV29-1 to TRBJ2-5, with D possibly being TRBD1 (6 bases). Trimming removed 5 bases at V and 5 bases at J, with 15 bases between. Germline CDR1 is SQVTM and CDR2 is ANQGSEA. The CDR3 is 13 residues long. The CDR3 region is CSVRDTGRETQYF. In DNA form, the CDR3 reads TGCAGCGTTCGGGACACGGGTAGGGAGACCCAGTACTTC. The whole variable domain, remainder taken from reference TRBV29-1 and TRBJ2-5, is SAVISQKPSRDICQRGTSLTIQCQVDSQVTMMFWYRQQPGQSLTLIATANQGSEATYESGFVIDKFPISRPNLTFSTLTVSNMSPEDSSIYLCSVRDTGRETQYFGPGTRLLVL.

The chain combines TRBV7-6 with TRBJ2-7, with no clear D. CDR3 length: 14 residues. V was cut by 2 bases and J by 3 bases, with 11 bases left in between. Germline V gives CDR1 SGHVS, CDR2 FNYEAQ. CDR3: CASSLSWSFYEQYF. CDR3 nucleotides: TGTGCCAGCAGCTTATCATGGTCCTTCTACGAGCAGTACTTC.

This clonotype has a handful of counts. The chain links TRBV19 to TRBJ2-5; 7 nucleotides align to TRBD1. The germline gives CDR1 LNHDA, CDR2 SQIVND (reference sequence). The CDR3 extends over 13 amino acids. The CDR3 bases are TGTGCACGATTCGTAGGGGGCAAAGAGACCCAGTACTTC. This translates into CARFVGGKETQYF.

CDR3 DNA: TGTGCCAGCAGTTTTTTTAGGGGAGGATCACCCCTCCACTTT. The encoded protein is CASSFFRGGSPLHF. V is TRBV28 and J is TRBJ1-6; tentatively, D is TRBD1 (5 bases). The V gene's germline CDR1 is MDHEN and CDR2 SYDVKM. V was trimmed by 3 bases and J by 10 bases, leaving 13 bases between them. This CDR3 comprises 14 residues.

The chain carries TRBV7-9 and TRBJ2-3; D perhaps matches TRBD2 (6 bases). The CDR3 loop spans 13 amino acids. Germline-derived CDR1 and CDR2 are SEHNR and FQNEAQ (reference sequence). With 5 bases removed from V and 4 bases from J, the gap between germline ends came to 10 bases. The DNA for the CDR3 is TGTGCCAGCAGCCGACGGGAGCCAGATACGCAGTATTTT. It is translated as CASSRREPDTQYF.

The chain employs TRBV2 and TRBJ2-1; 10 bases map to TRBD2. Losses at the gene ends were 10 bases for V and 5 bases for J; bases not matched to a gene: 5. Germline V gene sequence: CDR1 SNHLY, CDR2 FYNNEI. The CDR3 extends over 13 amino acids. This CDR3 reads CATLAGANNEQFF. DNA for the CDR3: TGTGCCACCCTAGCGGGGGCTAACAATGAGCAGTTCTTC. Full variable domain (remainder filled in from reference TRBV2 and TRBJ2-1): EPEVTQTPSHQVTQMGQEVILRCVPISNHLYFYWYRQILGQKVEFLVSFYNNEISEKSEIFDDQFSVERPDGSNFTLKIRSTKLEDSAMYFCATLAGANNEQFFGPGTRLTVL.

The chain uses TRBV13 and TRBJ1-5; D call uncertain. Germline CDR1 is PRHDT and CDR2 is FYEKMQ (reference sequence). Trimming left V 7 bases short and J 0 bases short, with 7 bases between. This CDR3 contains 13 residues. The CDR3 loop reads CASTPGSNQPQHF. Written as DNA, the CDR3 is TGTGCCAGCACTCCGGGTAGCAATCAGCCCCAGCATTTT.

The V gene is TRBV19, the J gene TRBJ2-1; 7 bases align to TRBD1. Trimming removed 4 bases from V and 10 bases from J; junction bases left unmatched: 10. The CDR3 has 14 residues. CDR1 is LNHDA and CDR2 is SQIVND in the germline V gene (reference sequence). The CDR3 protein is CASSNIQTGVEQFF. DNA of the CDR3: TGTGCCAGTAGTAACATCCAAACAGGGGTAGAGCAGTTCTTC.

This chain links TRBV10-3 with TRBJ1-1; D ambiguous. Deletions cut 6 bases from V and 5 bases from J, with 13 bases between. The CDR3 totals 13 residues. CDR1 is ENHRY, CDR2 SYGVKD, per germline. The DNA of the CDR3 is TGTGCCATCAGCTCGGTAAGGAATACTGAAGCTTTCTTT. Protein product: CAISSVRNTEAFF.